What follows are 10 T cell receptor beta chains derived from one specimen sequenced in a study of blood T cell repertoires in COVID-19. The repertoire was sequenced with immunoSEQ multiplex PCR; TCRdb's copy has only in-frame clones and lacks some. The table has more than 80,000 clones, about 70% seen once. What was sequenced was peripheral blood. The receptors here all came from a woman in her fifties or sixties in a cohort sampled during active or convalescent COVID-19.

The chain carries TRBV4-3 and TRBJ2-5; 16 nucleotides line up with TRBD2. The junction had 7 bases not matched to a gene; V was cut back by 4 bases and J by 2 bases. Per the germline V gene, CDR1 is LGHNA and CDR2 is YSLEER. The CDR3 totals 18 residues. Written as DNA, the CDR3 is TGCGCCAGCAGCCCGGGACTAGCGGGGGGGTGGAGACAAGAGACCCAGTACTTC. Its translation is CASSPGLAGGWRQETQYF.

This clone occurred a few times. The J gene is TRBJ2-3, the V gene TRBV5-1; TRBD1 matches at 9 bases. CDR3 size: 17 residues. Germline trimming cut 0 bases from V and 3 bases from J; bases unmatched to any gene: 8. Germline V gives CDR1 SGHRS, CDR2 YFSETQ. The CDR3 sequence: CASSLGTGDGSTDTQYF. CDR3 DNA: TGCGCCAGCAGCTTGGGGACAGGGGATGGTAGTACAGATACGCAGTATTTT.

This sequence joins TRBV7-9 and TRBJ2-3, with a weak D call TRBD1 (6 bases). Looked up from germline, CDR1 is SEHNR and CDR2 is FQNEAQ (reference sequence). This CDR3 is built from 14 residues. V lost 2 bases and J 1 base, leaving 7 bases between the germline ends. The CDR3 protein is CASSLTGRTDTQYF. For the CDR3, the DNA is TGTGCCAGCAGCTTAACAGGGCGCACAGATACGCAGTATTTT.

The chain links TRBV3-1 (or the pseudogene TRBV3-2) to TRBJ1-2, with D hard to call. CDR1 LGHDT and CDR2 YNNKEL come from the germline V gene (reference sequence). The V and J ends lost 0 bases and 4 bases respectively, with 12 bases between them. The CDR3 runs 15 residues. CDR3 bases: TGTGCCAGCAGCCAAGATCCCCGGGATGCCTATGGCTACACCTTC. Translated, it gives CASSQDPRDAYGYTF.

The genes are TRBV25-1 and TRBJ2-7; no reliable D call. The CDR3 is 13 residues long. V was trimmed by 3 bases and J by 2 bases, leaving 8 bases between them. The germline gives CDR1 MGHDK, CDR2 SYGVNS. CDR3 nucleotides: TGTGCCAGCAGTGATAACAGCCCCTACGAGCAGTACTTC. This sequence encodes CASSDNSPYEQYF.

The CDR3 loop reads CASSSGQSTDTQYF. The CDR3 DNA is TGTGCCAGCAGCTCGGGACAGTCCACAGATACGCAGTATTTT. V is TRBV5-4 and J is TRBJ2-3; the match to TRBD1 covers 7 bases. Germline values: CDR1 SGHNT, CDR2 YYREEE (reference sequence). The CDR3 has 14 amino acids. With V trimmed by 3 bases and J by 2 bases, 3 bases remained unmatched.

The chain joins TRBV29-1 to TRBJ1-5, with TRBD1 as a possible D gene (6 bases). V shed 4 bases and J shed 4 bases, with 14 bases lying between them. The CDR3 consists of 14 residues. Germline CDR1 and CDR2: SQVTM and ANQGSEA. This CDR3 is CSVVGGTPNQPQHF. CDR3 in DNA: TGCAGCGTTGTCGGTGGGACACCAAATCAGCCCCAGCATTTT.

The gene calls are TRBV6-5 and TRBJ1-6; 8 bases align to TRBD1. Germline CDR1 is MNHEY and CDR2 is SVGAGI. The CDR3 has 14 residues. The ends lost 6 bases at V and 8 bases at J; junction bases unmatched: 6. The CDR3 loop is CASSSTGDDSPLHF. CDR3 nucleotides: TGTGCCAGCAGCTCGACAGGGGATGATTCACCCCTCCACTTT.

This sequence joins TRBV5-4 and TRBJ2-4, with 7 bases lining up with TRBD2. V dropped 2 bases and J dropped 2; count of bases not matched to a gene: 4. CDR1 is SGHNT and CDR2 is YYREEE in the germline V gene (reference sequence). CDR3 size: 15 residues. The CDR3 sequence is CASSLAGSTKNIQYF. The CDR3 DNA follows: TGTGCCAGCAGCTTAGCGGGGTCAACCAAAAACATTCAGTACTTC. The whole variable domain, remainder taken from reference TRBV5-4 and TRBJ2-4, is ETGVTQSPTHLIKTRGQQVTLRCSSQSGHNTVSWYQQALGQGPQFIFQYYREEENGRGNFPPRFSGLQFPNYSSELNVNALELDDSALYLCASSLAGSTKNIQYFGAGTRLSVL.

The chain links TRBV3-1 (or the pseudogene TRBV3-2) to TRBJ2-3; the match to TRBD2 covers 9 bases. This CDR3 contains 16 residues. The J segment lost 1 base and the V segment lost 4 bases, leaving 6 bases of the junction unmatched. Germline V gives CDR1 LGHDT, CDR2 YNNKEL (reference sequence). The CDR3 region is CASSPGQRGGTDTQYF. Here the CDR3 DNA reads TGTGCCAGCAGCCCCGGCCAGCGGGGGGGCACAGATACGCAGTATTTT.